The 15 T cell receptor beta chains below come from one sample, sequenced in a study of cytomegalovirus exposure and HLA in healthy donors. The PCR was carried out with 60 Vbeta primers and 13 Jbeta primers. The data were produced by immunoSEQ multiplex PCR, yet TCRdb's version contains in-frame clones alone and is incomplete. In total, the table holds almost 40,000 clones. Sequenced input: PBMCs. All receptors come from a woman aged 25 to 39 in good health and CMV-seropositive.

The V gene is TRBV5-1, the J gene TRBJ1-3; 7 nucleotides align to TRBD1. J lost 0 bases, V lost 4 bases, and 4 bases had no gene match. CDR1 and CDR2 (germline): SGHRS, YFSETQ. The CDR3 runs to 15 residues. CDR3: CASSGRTGSGNTIYF. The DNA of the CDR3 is TGCGCCAGCAGCGGGCGGACAGGCTCTGGAAACACCATATATTTT.

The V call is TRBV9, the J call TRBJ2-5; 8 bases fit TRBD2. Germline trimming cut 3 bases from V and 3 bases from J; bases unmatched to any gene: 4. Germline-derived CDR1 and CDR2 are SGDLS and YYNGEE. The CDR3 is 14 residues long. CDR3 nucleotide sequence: TGTGCCAGCAGCGACTCAGCGGGGGAAGAGACCCAGTACTTC. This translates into CASSDSAGEETQYF.

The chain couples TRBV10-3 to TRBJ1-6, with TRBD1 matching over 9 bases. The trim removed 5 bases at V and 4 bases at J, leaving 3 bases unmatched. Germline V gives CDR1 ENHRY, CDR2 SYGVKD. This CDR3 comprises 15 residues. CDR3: CAISTGTGYNSPLHF. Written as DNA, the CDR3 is TGTGCCATCAGTACCGGGACAGGGTATAATTCACCCCTCCACTTT.

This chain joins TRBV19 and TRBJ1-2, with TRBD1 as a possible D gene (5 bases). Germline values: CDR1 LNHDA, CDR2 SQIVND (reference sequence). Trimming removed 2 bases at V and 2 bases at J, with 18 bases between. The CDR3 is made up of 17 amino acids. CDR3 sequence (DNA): TGTGCCAGTAGTATATCCCCCCTTCAGGGCGGCAACTATGGCTACACCTTC. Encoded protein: CASSISPLQGGNYGYTF.

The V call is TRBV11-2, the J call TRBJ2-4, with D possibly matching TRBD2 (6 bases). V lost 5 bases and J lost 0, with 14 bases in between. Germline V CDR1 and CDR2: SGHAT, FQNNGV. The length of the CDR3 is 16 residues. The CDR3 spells CASSAGTLLAKNIQYF. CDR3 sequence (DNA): TGTGCCAGCAGCGCCGGGACTCTCTTAGCCAAAAACATTCAGTACTTC.

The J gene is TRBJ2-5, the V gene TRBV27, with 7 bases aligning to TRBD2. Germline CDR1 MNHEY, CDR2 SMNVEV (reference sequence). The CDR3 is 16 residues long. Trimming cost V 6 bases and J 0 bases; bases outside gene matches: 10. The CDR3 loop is CASSPFGGFNQETQYF. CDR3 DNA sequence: TGTGCCAGCAGCCCATTCGGGGGGTTTAACCAAGAGACCCAGTACTTC.

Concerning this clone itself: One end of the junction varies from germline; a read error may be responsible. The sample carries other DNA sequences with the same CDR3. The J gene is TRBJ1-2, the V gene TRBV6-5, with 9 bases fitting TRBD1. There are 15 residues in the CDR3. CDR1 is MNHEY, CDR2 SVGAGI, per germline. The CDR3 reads CASSYSIGTGNGYTF. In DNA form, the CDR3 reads TGCGCCAGCAGTTACTCGATAGGGACAGGGAATGGCTACACCTTC.

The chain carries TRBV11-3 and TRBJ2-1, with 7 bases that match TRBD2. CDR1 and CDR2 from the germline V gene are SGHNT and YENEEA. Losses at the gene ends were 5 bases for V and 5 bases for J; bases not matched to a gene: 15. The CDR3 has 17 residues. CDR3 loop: CASSPKGSGGGNNEQFF. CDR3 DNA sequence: TGTGCCAGCAGCCCAAAGGGGTCTGGCGGGGGAAACAATGAGCAGTTCTTC.

The CDR3 reads CASKRTEKAFF. The CDR3 region has the DNA TGTGCCAGCAAACGAACCGAGAAAGCTTTCTTT. This chain links TRBV2 with TRBJ1-1; D is undetermined. Germline CDR1 and CDR2: SNHLY and FYNNEI. V gave up 7 bases and J gave up 9 bases, with 12 bases separating them. The CDR3 totals 11 residues.

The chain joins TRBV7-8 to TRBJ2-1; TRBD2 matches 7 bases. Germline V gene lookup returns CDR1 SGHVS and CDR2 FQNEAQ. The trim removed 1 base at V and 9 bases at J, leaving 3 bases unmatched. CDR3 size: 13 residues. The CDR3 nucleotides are TGTGCCAGCAGCTTAGGGCTAGCGGCTGAGCAGTTCTTC. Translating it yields CASSLGLAAEQFF.

The CDR3 is CASSLDGTGRYEQYF. The DNA of the CDR3 is TGCGCCAGCAGCTTGGACGGGACAGGGCGCTACGAGCAGTACTTC. The chain carries TRBV5-1 and TRBJ2-7, with 9 bases identical to TRBD1. This CDR3 is 15 amino acids long. J was trimmed by 3 bases and V by 0 bases; bases with no gene match: 4. Germline loops: CDR1 SGHRS, CDR2 YFSETQ.

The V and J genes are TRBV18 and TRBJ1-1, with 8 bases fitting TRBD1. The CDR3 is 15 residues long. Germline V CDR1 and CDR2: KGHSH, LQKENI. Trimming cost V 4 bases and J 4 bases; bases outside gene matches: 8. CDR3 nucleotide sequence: TGTGCCAGCTCACAGAACAGGGGGTCGGGCACTGAAGCTTTCTTT. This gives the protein CASSQNRGSGTEAFF. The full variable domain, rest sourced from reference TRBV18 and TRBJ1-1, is NAGVMQNPRHLVRRRGQEARLRCSPMKGHSHVYWYRQLPEEGLKFMVYLQKENIIDESGMPKERFSAEFPKEGPSILRIQQVVRGDSAAYFCASSQNRGSGTEAFFGQGTRLTVV.

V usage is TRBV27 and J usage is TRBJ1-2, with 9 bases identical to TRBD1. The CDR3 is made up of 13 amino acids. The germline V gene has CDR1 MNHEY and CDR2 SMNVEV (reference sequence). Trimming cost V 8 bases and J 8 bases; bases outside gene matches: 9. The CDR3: CASPRDRARGYTF. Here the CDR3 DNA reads TGTGCCAGCCCCCGGGACAGGGCGAGAGGCTACACCTTC.

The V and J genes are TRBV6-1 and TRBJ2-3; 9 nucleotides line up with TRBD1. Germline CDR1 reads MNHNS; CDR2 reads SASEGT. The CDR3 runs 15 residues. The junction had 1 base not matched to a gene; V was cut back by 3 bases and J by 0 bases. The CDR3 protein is CASSDGQGSTDTQYF. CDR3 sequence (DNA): TGTGCCAGCAGTGACGGACAGGGGAGCACAGATACGCAGTATTTT.

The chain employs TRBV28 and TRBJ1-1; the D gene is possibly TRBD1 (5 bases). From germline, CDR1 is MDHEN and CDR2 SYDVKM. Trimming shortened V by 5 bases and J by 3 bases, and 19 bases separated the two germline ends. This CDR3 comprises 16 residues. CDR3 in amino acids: CASSPFGAGRDTEAFF. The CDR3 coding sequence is TGTGCCAGCAGTCCTTTCGGGGCGGGGCGGGACACTGAAGCTTTCTTT.